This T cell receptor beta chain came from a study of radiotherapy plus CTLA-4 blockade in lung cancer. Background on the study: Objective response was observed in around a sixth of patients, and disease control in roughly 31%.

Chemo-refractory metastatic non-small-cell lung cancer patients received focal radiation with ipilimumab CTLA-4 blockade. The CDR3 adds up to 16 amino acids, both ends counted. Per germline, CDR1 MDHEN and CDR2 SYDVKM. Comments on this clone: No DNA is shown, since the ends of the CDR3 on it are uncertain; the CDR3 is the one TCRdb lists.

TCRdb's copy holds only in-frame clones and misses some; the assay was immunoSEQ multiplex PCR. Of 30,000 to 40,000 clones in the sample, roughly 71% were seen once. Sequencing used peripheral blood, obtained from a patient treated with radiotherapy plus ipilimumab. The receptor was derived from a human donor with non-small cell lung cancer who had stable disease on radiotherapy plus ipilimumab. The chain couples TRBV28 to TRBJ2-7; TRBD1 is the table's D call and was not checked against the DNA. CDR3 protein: CASSSSGQGISYEQYF.